Listed below are T cell receptor beta chains from one sample, sequenced in a study of liver allograft versus peripheral blood T cells. TCRdb reprocessed the reads with MiXCR, giving one entry per CDR3 protein. This sample has some 2,700 distinct CDR3 sequences, with 15% to 20% found just once. The receptors derive from a human patient who had a liver transplant. Certain T cells may be donor cells from the graft. The CDR3 runs from the conserved cysteine through the conserved F or W. D genes are given only for firm matches. Rows give clone size only sometimes, using once, few, many, or a class for an expanded clone.

size: medium-sized
V: TRBV14
J: TRBJ2-2
D: NA
DNA: TGTGCCAGCAGCTCTTCGGCAGCCCCGAACACCGGGGAGCTGTTTTTT
CDR3: CASSSSAAPNTGELFF

size: NA
V: TRBV9
J: TRBJ2-2
D: NA
DNA: TGTGCCAGCAGCGTAGAGGGGGGCCGCACCGGGGAGCTGTTTTTT
CDR3: CASSVEGGRTGELFF

size: NA
V: TRBV6-1
J: TRBJ1-5
D: NA
DNA: TGTGCCAGCAGTGAGCAATTTGAGGGAGGATATCAGCCCCAGCATTTT
CDR3: CASSEQFEGGYQPQHF

size: many
V: TRBV10-3
J: TRBJ1-5
D: NA
DNA: TGTGCCATCAGTGGGGACGGATACAATCAGCCCCAGCATTTT
CDR3: CAISGDGYNQPQHF

size: NA
V: TRBV27
J: TRBJ2-1
D: NA
DNA: TGTGCCAGCAGTTCGCAGGGGGGGCTATACAATGAGCAGTTCTTC
CDR3: CASSSQGGLYNEQFF

size: medium-sized
V: TRBV29-1
J: TRBJ1-1
D: TRBD1
DNA: TGCAGCGTTGAAGATCTAAGGGGGCGGGGATTCACTGAAGCTTTCTTT
CDR3: CSVEDLRGRGFTEAFF

size: medium-sized
V: TRBV12-3/TRBV12-4
J: TRBJ1-1
D: TRBD1
DNA: TGTGCCAGCAGTTTGGCAGGGGGGAACACTGAAGCTTTCTTT
CDR3: CASSLAGGNTEAFF

size: medium-sized
V: TRBV19
J: TRBJ1-2
D: NA
DNA: TGTGCCAGTAGTACGGCGACTCGAGGCTACACCTTC
CDR3: CASSTATRGYTF

size: few
V: TRBV9
J: TRBJ2-7
D: NA
DNA: TGTGCCAGCAGCCTTGGTGGGGGCGGACAGGAGCAGTACTTC
CDR3: CASSLGGGGQEQYF

size: medium-sized
V: TRBV15
J: TRBJ2-3
D: NA
DNA: TGTGCCACCAGCAGAGAAAGGGGGGCGACAGATACGCAGTATTTT
CDR3: CATSRERGATDTQYF

size: medium-sized
V: TRBV11-2
J: TRBJ2-7
D: TRBD1
DNA: TGTGCCAGCAGCTCTCCGTCGACAGGGGTCGAGCAGTACTTC
CDR3: CASSSPSTGVEQYF

size: medium-sized
V: TRBV30
J: TRBJ2-5
D: TRBD2
DNA: TGTGCCTGGAGTATGTTAGCGGGAGACAGGGAGACCCAGTACTTC
CDR3: CAWSMLAGDRETQYF

size: many
V: TRBV20-1
J: TRBJ1-1
D: NA
DNA: TGCAGTGCTAGAGTTCCGGGCATGAACACTGAAGCTTTCTTT
CDR3: CSARVPGMNTEAFF

size: medium-sized
V: TRBV9
J: TRBJ2-1
D: NA
DNA: TGTGCCAGCAGCGTAGTAGCAAACCACAATGAGCAGTTCTTC
CDR3: CASSVVANHNEQFF

size: medium-sized
V: TRBV7-9
J: TRBJ1-4
D: NA
DNA: TGTGCCAGCGGAGGGGGATCTGAAAAACTGTTTTTT
CDR3: CASGGGSEKLFF

size: medium-sized
V: TRBV19
J: TRBJ2-7
D: TRBD2
DNA: TGTGCCACCCGGATTGGCGGGGGGGACTACGAGCAGTACTTC
CDR3: CATRIGGGDYEQYF

size: medium-sized
V: TRBV6-6
J: TRBJ1-6
D: TRBD1
DNA: TGTGCCAGCACCACCGGACAGGGGTCCTATAATTCACCCCTCCACTTT
CDR3: CASTTGQGSYNSPLHF

size: medium-sized
V: TRBV29-1
J: TRBJ2-5
D: NA
DNA: TGCAGCGTTGGAGGTGGCGTTAAGACCCAGTACTTC
CDR3: CSVGGGVKTQYF

size: medium-sized
V: TRBV10-3
J: TRBJ1-1
D: TRBD1
DNA: TGTGCCATCAGTGAAACAGGGGAGACTGAAGCTTTCTTT
CDR3: CAISETGETEAFF

size: medium-sized
V: TRBV27
J: TRBJ1-2
D: NA
DNA: TGTGCCAGCAGTTTAAAGCCAGGGTACTATGGCTACACCTTC
CDR3: CASSLKPGYYGYTF

size: NA
V: TRBV6-6
J: TRBJ1-2
D: TRBD1
DNA: TGTGCCAGCAGTTGGCAGGGGGGCGCGGACGGCTACACCTTC
CDR3: CASSWQGGADGYTF

size: many
V: TRBV6-5
J: TRBJ2-7
D: NA
DNA: TGTGCCAGTACTGGGGGGGGGGGCTCCTCCTACGAGCAGTACTTC
CDR3: CASTGGGGSSYEQYF

size: NA
V: TRBV6-5
J: TRBJ1-2
D: NA
DNA: TGTGCCAGCAGTTGGAAGAGGGGGTCCTATGGCTACACCTTC
CDR3: CASSWKRGSYGYTF

size: medium-sized
V: TRBV29-1
J: TRBJ2-5
D: NA
DNA: TGCAGCGTTGACAGCGAGACCCAGTACTTC
CDR3: CSVDSETQYF